The TCR beta chain under discussion was sequenced for a study of metastatic and nonmetastatic thyroid tumors. Study as a whole: Repertoires from blood and tumor or nodule tissue of malignant and benign thyroid patients were compared.

All patients were untreated before thyroid surgery. Original handling: In papillary thyroid cancer, a distant-metastasis classifier was built using CDR3 differences across clinicopathological groups. TCRdb re-processed the PCR reads through MiXCR. These V and J calls derive from TCRdb rather than the authors' analysis. Of 6,000 to 8,000 clones listed, 27% are singletons. This CDR3 contains 16 residues. The V gene end was trimmed by 2 bases and the J gene end by 0 bases; junction bases not matched to a gene: 4. The germline V gene encodes CDR1 SGHRS and CDR2 YFSETQ. The sequence came from a male donor with papillary thyroid cancer or a benign thyroid nodule (not recorded which). Some clones in this sample may be carry-over from other donors' samples. The sequenced material came from adjacent normal tissue. This chain connects TRBV5-1 to TRBJ2-3; 9 nucleotides align to TRBD2. CDR3: CASSFSGRTSTDTQYF. CDR3 nucleotides: TGCGCCAGCAGCTTTAGCGGGAGAACTAGCACAGATACGCAGTATTTT.